One and the same sample provided the 13 T cell receptor beta chains below, sequenced in a study of blood T cell repertoires in COVID-19. Using immunoSEQ multiplex PCR, the repertoire was profiled, and TCRdb retains in-frame clones only, with some absent. The repertoire has some 250,000 clones, 70% to 90% of them found once; the top ten carry 6.2%. The sample taken for sequencing was peripheral blood. The receptors shown here come from a man aged 55-75 years with acute or convalescent COVID-19.

This chain joins TRBV3-1 (or the pseudogene TRBV3-2) and TRBJ2-7; no firm D call. Trimming removed 3 bases from V and 5 bases from J, with 11 bases in between. Germline V gene data show CDR1 as LGHDT and CDR2 as YNNKEL (reference sequence). This CDR3 has 13 amino acids. CDR3 protein: CASSHPETDEQYF. The CDR3, as DNA: TGTGCCAGCAGCCACCCAGAGACTGACGAGCAGTACTTC.

As to this clone: Other DNA sequences in this sample translate to the same CDR3. This chain links TRBV19 with TRBJ2-7, with D hard to call. The germline gives CDR1 LNHDA, CDR2 SQIVND (reference sequence). This CDR3 has 11 amino acids. Trimming left V 4 bases short and J 2 bases short, with 3 bases between. CDR3 sequence reads: CASSTAYEQYF. CDR3 bases: TGTGCCAGTAGTACCGCCTACGAGCAGTACTTC.

This chain links TRBV4-3 with TRBJ2-7; 8 positions agree with TRBD1. V dropped 0 bases and J dropped 7; count of bases not matched to a gene: 11. Germline CDR1 reads LGHNA; CDR2 reads YSLEER. CDR3 length: 16 residues. The CDR3 loop is CASSQDWGQDLLEQYF. The CDR3 nucleotides read TGCGCCAGCAGCCAAGATTGGGGACAGGACTTGTTAGAGCAGTACTTC.

The chain joins TRBV5-1 to TRBJ1-2; unclear D gene. Per the germline V gene, CDR1 is SGHRS and CDR2 is YFSETQ. The CDR3 is made up of 13 amino acids. V was trimmed by 2 bases and J by 0 bases, leaving 5 bases between them. CDR3 protein: CASSFETNYGYTF. CDR3 DNA sequence: TGCGCCAGCAGCTTTGAGACTAACTATGGCTACACCTTC.

The rearrangement joins TRBV5-6 to TRBJ2-2; D may be TRBD1 (6 bases). The germline gives CDR1 SGHDT, CDR2 YYEEEE. V dropped 4 bases and J dropped 6 bases, with 7 bases sitting between them. The CDR3 is 12 amino acids. CDR3 residues: CASSRGSGELFF. The CDR3 DNA follows: TGTGCCAGCAGCAGGGGGTCCGGGGAGCTGTTTTTT.

The chain has TRBV7-9 and TRBJ1-5; TRBD1 aligns across 7 bases. CDR1 and CDR2 (germline): SEHNR, FQNEAQ (reference sequence). V was pared by 6 bases and J by 3 bases, with 8 bases of the junction left unmatched. The CDR3 is 15 residues long. This CDR3 is CASSQEGATNQPQHF. As DNA, the CDR3 is TGTGCCAGCAGTCAAGAGGGGGCCACCAATCAGCCCCAGCATTTT.

This clone showed up just a few times. V usage is TRBV28 and J usage is TRBJ1-2, with 12 bases lining up with TRBD1. The V and J ends lost 3 bases and 7 bases, in that order; junction bases with no gene match: 12. Germline assignment: CDR1 MDHEN and CDR2 SYDVKM. This CDR3 region has 17 residues. CDR3 sequence: CASSLGTGGAGPGGYTF. The CDR3 DNA follows: TGTGCCAGCAGTTTGGGGACAGGGGGCGCGGGACCTGGTGGCTACACCTTC.

The chain couples TRBV4-1 to TRBJ1-5; D is unresolved. V was cut by 0 bases and J by 6 bases, with 6 bases left in between. The germline gives CDR1 MGHRA, CDR2 YSYEKL. The length of the CDR3 is 13 residues. CDR3 sequence: CASSQESFQPQHF. CDR3 sequence (DNA): TGCGCCAGCAGCCAAGAGAGTTTTCAGCCCCAGCATTTT.

This clone was found once. The J gene is TRBJ2-1, the V gene TRBV2; 7 bases match TRBD2. Germline CDR1 and CDR2: SNHLY and FYNNEI. The CDR3 consists of 15 residues. V shed 5 bases and J 0 bases; nucleotides not matched to a gene: 4. CDR3 protein: CASSSSGFSYNEQFF. The CDR3 DNA sequence: TGTGCCAGCAGTAGTAGCGGGTTCTCCTACAATGAGCAGTTCTTC.

The chain joins TRBV12-3 or TRBV12-4 to TRBJ1-1, with unresolved D. The ends were cut back, 3 bases at V and 10 bases at J, with 12 bases in the middle. CDR3 length: 12 residues. The CDR3 spells CASSLEGLGAFF. CDR3 bases: TGTGCCAGCAGTTTGGAGGGATTGGGAGCTTTCTTT.

This rearrangement joins TRBV6-2 or TRBV6-3 to TRBJ1-5; TRBD1 matches 9 bases. The CDR3 spans 17 residues. V dropped 6 bases and J dropped 2; count of bases not matched to a gene: 11. Germline lookup yields CDR1 MNHEY and CDR2 SVGEGT. CDR3 DNA sequence: TGTGCCAGCAGCCCTGGACAGGGGAACGAGGGCAATCAGCCCCAGCATTTT. Amino acids: CASSPGQGNEGNQPQHF.

The chain joins TRBV24-1 to TRBJ2-1; 14 nucleotides line up with TRBD2. The V and J ends lost 4 bases and 8 bases, in that order; junction bases with no gene match: 6. The CDR3 has 16 residues. Germline assignment: CDR1 KGHDR and CDR2 SFDVKD. CDR3 DNA: TGTGCCACCAGTGACCCCGGGACTAGCGGGGGTTATGAGCAGTTCTTC. This codes for CATSDPGTSGGYEQFF.

This clone has just one count. V and J are TRBV11-3 and TRBJ2-7; the D is unclear. V shed 1 base and J shed 7 bases, with 5 bases lying between them. This CDR3 spans 11 amino acids. Germline assignment: CDR1 SGHNT and CDR2 YENEEA. CDR3 sequence (DNA): TGTGCCAGCAGCTTAGTTCGGGAGCAGTACTTC. Its protein product is CASSLVREQYF.